Listed below are T cell receptor beta chains from one sample, sequenced in a study of T cell clones after liver transplantation. The assay was immunoSEQ multiplex PCR, and TCRdb's table has in-frame clones only and misses some. The table has over 25,000 clones, around 94% seen once. The sequencing here drew on CD8+ T cells from blood, taken 12 months after liver transplant. These receptors were taken from a human patient who received a liver transplant. Some of the T cells might come from the graft donor. Each CDR3 is given with its conserved first and last residue. Fields, in order: V gene, CDR3 protein.

V: TRBV28; CDR3: CASSSDRGSYGYTF
V: TRBV7-3; CDR3: CASSSRSLKGRLFF
V: TRBV15; CDR3: CATEGQGLSEQYF
V: TRBV2; CDR3: CATRTGYEQYF
V: TRBV5-1; CDR3: CASSSPSYEQYF
V: TRBV6-5; CDR3: CASLGGGETQYF
V: TRBV19; CDR3: CASSIKGNQPQHF
V: TRBV4-2; CDR3: CASSLEMDTEAFF
V: TRBV27; CDR3: CASSWDSYNEQFF
V: TRBV4-1; CDR3: CASSQRGFTEAFF
V: TRBV29-1; CDR3: CSFRAISYNEQFF
V: TRBV2; CDR3: CASRDREGNSGRGNEQFF
V: TRBV19; CDR3: CASSPASVNYEQYF
V: TRBV28; CDR3: CASSSRLAGKGETQYF
V: TRBV29-1; CDR3: CSVSGTGRPGELFF
V: TRBV5-4; CDR3: CASSGGAQGQETQYF
V: TRBV4-3; CDR3: CASSTYSGSANEQFF
V: TRBV11-3; CDR3: CASSLEPPWTETNEKLFF
V: TRBV9; CDR3: CASSVGTGPYEQYF
V: TRBV27; CDR3: CASMTAGPDTQYF
V: TRBV27; CDR3: CASSPGTVQYF